Below are 3 T cell receptor beta chains sequenced from a single sample in a study of T cell repertoires in cytomegalovirus infection. Using its own MiXCR run on the reads, TCRdb lists one record per CDR3 protein. The profile covers 350,000 to 500,000 distinct CDR3 sequences, with about a third appearing a single time and roughly 15% taken by the ten largest. Material for sequencing was PBMCs. Receptors were obtained from a human donor in good health (CMV status not recorded). Some clones in this sample may be carry-over from other donors' samples.

The chain couples TRBV7-3 to TRBJ2-1, with TRBD2 matching over 7 bases. Germline lookup yields CDR1 SGHTA and CDR2 FQGTGA. V lost 2 bases, J lost 6 bases, and 16 bases stayed unmatched. The CDR3 runs 18 residues. The CDR3 nucleotides are TGTGCCAGCAGCTTAGAGCGGGGAGTCTCGAATTCCGCCAATGAGCAGTTCTTC. Its translation is CASSLERGVSNSANEQFF.

V gene TRBV7-6 combines with J gene TRBJ1-2; D is perhaps TRBD1 (5 bases). V lost 3 bases and J 2 bases, leaving 10 bases between the germline ends. Germline CDR1 and CDR2: SGHVS and FNYEAQ. This CDR3 is built from 14 residues. This chain's CDR3 is CASSLTQANYGYTF. CDR3 nucleotides: TGTGCCAGCAGCTTGACACAGGCGAACTATGGCTACACCTTC.

The chain employs TRBV6-1 and TRBJ1-4, with D hard to call. Germline CDR1 and CDR2: MNHNS and SASEGT. The V end lost 4 bases, the J end lost 3 bases, and 12 bases lay between the germline ends. This CDR3 is 15 amino acids long. CDR3 sequence: CASSGPRRSNEKLFF. In DNA, the CDR3 is TGTGCCAGCAGTGGCCCTCGGCGATCTAATGAAAAACTGTTTTTT.